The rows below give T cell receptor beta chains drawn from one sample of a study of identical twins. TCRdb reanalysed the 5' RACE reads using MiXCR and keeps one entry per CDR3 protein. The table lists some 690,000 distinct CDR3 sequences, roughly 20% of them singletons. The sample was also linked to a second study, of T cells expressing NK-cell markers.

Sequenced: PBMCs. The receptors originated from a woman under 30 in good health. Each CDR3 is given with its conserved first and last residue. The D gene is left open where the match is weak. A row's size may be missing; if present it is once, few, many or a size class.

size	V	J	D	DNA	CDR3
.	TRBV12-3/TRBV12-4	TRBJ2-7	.	TGTGCCAGCAGCAAAAACCCCGCAGGGAGGGAGCAGTACTTC	CASSKNPAGREQYF
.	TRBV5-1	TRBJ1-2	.	TGCGCCAGCAGCTTGGGGAGAAACTACACCTTC	CASSLGRNYTF
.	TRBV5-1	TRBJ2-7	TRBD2	TGCGCCAGCAGCTTGCCCCAGGGAGGGAGCGAGCAGTACTTC	CASSLPQGGSEQYF
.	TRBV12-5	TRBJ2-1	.	TGTGCTAGTGCCAGCGATGAGCAGTTCTTC	CASASDEQFF
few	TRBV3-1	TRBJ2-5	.	TGTGCCAGCAGCCAGGGGGGGGCGAGGACCCAGTACTTC	CASSQGGARTQYF
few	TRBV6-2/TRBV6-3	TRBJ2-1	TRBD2	TGTGCCAGCAGTTACGGCGGGAGGGCCTACAATGAGCAGTTCTTC	CASSYGGRAYNEQFF
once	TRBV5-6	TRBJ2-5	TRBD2	TGTGCCAGCAGCCCGGGACTAGAGGTTGGAGAGACCCAGTACTTC	CASSPGLEVGETQYF
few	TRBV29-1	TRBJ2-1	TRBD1	TGCAGCTTCTCACAGGGGATCGGGGAGCAGTTCTTC	CSFSQGIGEQFF
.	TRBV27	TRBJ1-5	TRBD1	TGTGCCAGCAGTTTATTCAGGGGGGACCAGCCCCAGCATTTT	CASSLFRGDQPQHF
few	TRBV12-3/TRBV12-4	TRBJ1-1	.	TGTGCCAGCACCTCCGGGATCATGAACACTGAAGCTTTCTTT	CASTSGIMNTEAFF
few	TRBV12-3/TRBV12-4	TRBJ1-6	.	TGTGCCAGCAGTTTCTCGGGACAATTTTTTTCACCCCTCCACTTT	CASSFSGQFFSPLHF